The sequence of this T cell receptor beta chain was determined in a study of control samples from healthy donors and cancer patients. This CDR3 has 14 amino acids. Germline V gene lookup returns CDR1 SEHNR and CDR2 FQNEAQ (reference sequence). Trimming shortened V by 1 base and J by 6 bases, and 7 bases separated the two germline ends. The table came from immunoSEQ multiplex PCR; TCRdb's copy has only in-frame clones and leaves some out. The sample has some 170,000 clones, roughly 94% seen once; the top ten hold less than 15%. The sequencing input was PBMCs. The TCR was taken from a man between 60 and 70 years old with colorectal cancer. The chain combines TRBV7-9 with TRBJ1-6; unclear D gene. The CDR3 protein is CASSLGGSNSPLHF. CDR3 DNA sequence: TGTGCCAGCAGCTTAGGCGGGTCTAATTCACCCCTCCACTTT.